A selection of T cell receptor beta chains follows, all from one sample in a study of blood T cell repertoires in COVID-19. Generated by immunoSEQ multiplex PCR, the TCRdb table keeps only in-frame clones and is missing some. Of approximately 210,000 clones in the sample, 80% were seen once. Material: PBMCs or T cells enriched from blood (not recorded which). Source of these receptors: a man aged 25 to 40 with acute COVID-19. Both conserved end residues are part of each CDR3. A D gene is named only where the DNA matches it firmly. Size is omitted from some rows. Given values are once, few, many or a class for expanded clones.

d_gene: .; v_gene: TRBV4-2; abundance: .; j_gene: TRBJ2-7; CDR3nt: TGTGCCAGCAGCCGAGAAACTCGGGACTACGAGCAGTACTTC; CDR3aa: CASSRETRDYEQYF
d_gene: TRBD2; v_gene: TRBV7-2; abundance: .; j_gene: TRBJ2-1; CDR3nt: TGTGCCAGCAGCTTATTGCGGGGGGGCAGTGAGCAGTTCTTC; CDR3aa: CASSLLRGGSEQFF
d_gene: TRBD2; v_gene: TRBV19; abundance: .; j_gene: TRBJ2-3; CDR3nt: TGTGCCAGTAGTATTTCGGGGGGGCGTAGCACAGATACGCAGTATTTT; CDR3aa: CASSISGGRSTDTQYF
d_gene: TRBD2; v_gene: TRBV27; abundance: .; j_gene: TRBJ2-7; CDR3nt: TGTGCCAGCAGCCCAATGGGACTAGCGGGGGGTCGGTACGAGCAGTACTTC; CDR3aa: CASSPMGLAGGRYEQYF
d_gene: TRBD2; v_gene: TRBV7-9; abundance: .; j_gene: TRBJ2-7; CDR3nt: TGTGCCAGCAGCCCCCCTTTTGAAGCGGGGGGTAGGTACGAGCAGTACTTC; CDR3aa: CASSPPFEAGGRYEQYF
d_gene: TRBD1; v_gene: TRBV28; abundance: once; j_gene: TRBJ2-7; CDR3nt: TGTGCCAGTTCCACCGGGACAGGAGTATACGAGCAGTACTTC; CDR3aa: CASSTGTGVYEQYF
d_gene: .; v_gene: TRBV19; abundance: .; j_gene: TRBJ2-3; CDR3nt: TGTGCCAGTAGTATGATGGCGGCGGATACGCAGTATTTT; CDR3aa: CASSMMAADTQYF
d_gene: .; v_gene: TRBV2; abundance: few; j_gene: TRBJ2-5; CDR3nt: TGTGCCAGCAGGGAGGGGTCGACATGGGCCTGGATCCAGTACTTC; CDR3aa: CASREGSTWAWIQYF
d_gene: TRBD1; v_gene: TRBV20-1; abundance: .; j_gene: TRBJ2-1; CDR3nt: TGCAGTGCTAGTTATGGGACAGGTGGGAATGAGCAGTTCTTC; CDR3aa: CSASYGTGGNEQFF
d_gene: TRBD1; v_gene: TRBV5-6; abundance: .; j_gene: TRBJ1-2; CDR3nt: TGTGCCAGCAGCATGGGACAGGGTAAAGCCTATGGCTACACCTTC; CDR3aa: CASSMGQGKAYGYTF
d_gene: .; v_gene: TRBV15; abundance: .; j_gene: TRBJ1-4; CDR3nt: TGTGCCACCAGCAGGGGAGGGACACTCGAAAAACTGTTTTTT; CDR3aa: CATSRGGTLEKLFF
d_gene: .; v_gene: TRBV13; abundance: .; j_gene: TRBJ2-5; CDR3nt: TGTGCCAGCAGCTTAGGCACAGGGAAAGAGACCCAGTACTTC; CDR3aa: CASSLGTGKETQYF
d_gene: .; v_gene: TRBV30; abundance: .; j_gene: TRBJ1-1; CDR3nt: TGTGCCTGGAACTCGGGGTTAAACACTGAAGCTTTCTTT; CDR3aa: CAWNSGLNTEAFF
d_gene: .; v_gene: TRBV9; abundance: few; j_gene: TRBJ2-7; CDR3nt: TGTGCCAGCAGTCCCCTGCAGGGTTTCTCGACCTACGAGCAGTACTTC; CDR3aa: CASSPLQGFSTYEQYF
d_gene: .; v_gene: TRBV5-4; abundance: .; j_gene: TRBJ1-2; CDR3nt: TGTGCCAGCAGCCGGCAGGAGGGTAGGAGCTACACCTTC; CDR3aa: CASSRQEGRSYTF
d_gene: .; v_gene: TRBV27; abundance: .; j_gene: TRBJ2-1; CDR3nt: TGTGCCAGCAGTTTAAATGGGGGACTCGGCAATGAGCAGTTCTTC; CDR3aa: CASSLNGGLGNEQFF
d_gene: TRBD2; v_gene: TRBV6-6; abundance: .; j_gene: TRBJ2-1; CDR3nt: TGTGCCAGCAGTCGTAGCGGGGGGGCCTTCTCTGAGCAGTTCTTC; CDR3aa: CASSRSGGAFSEQFF
d_gene: TRBD1; v_gene: TRBV6-5; abundance: .; j_gene: TRBJ1-2; CDR3nt: TGTGCCAGCAGGCCGACAGGGGTGTCTGGCTACACCTTC; CDR3aa: CASRPTGVSGYTF
d_gene: .; v_gene: TRBV28; abundance: .; j_gene: TRBJ2-7; CDR3nt: TGTGCCAGCAGCCCCAGGGTGGCCTACGAGCAGTACTTC; CDR3aa: CASSPRVAYEQYF
d_gene: .; v_gene: TRBV2; abundance: .; j_gene: TRBJ1-1; CDR3nt: TGTGCCAGCAGTGACGGTCTTGAAGCTTTCTTT; CDR3aa: CASSDGLEAFF
d_gene: .; v_gene: TRBV6-4; abundance: .; j_gene: TRBJ2-1; CDR3nt: TGTGCCAGCAGTGGGCAGGGTGGCGAGCAGTTCTTC; CDR3aa: CASSGQGGEQFF
d_gene: .; v_gene: TRBV28; abundance: .; j_gene: TRBJ1-5; CDR3nt: TGTGCCACTAACTTCGGGGGTACGGGCAATCAGCCCCAGCATTTT; CDR3aa: CATNFGGTGNQPQHF